This is a list of T cell receptor beta chains from one sample in a study of blood T cells in healthy people across ages. A single record per CDR3 protein comes from TCRdb applying MiXCR to the 5' RACE reads. The repertoire holds around 850,000 distinct CDR3 sequences, with roughly 34% as singletons. Sequencing was done on a sample of blood. Source of these receptors: a man aged 18 to 29 in good health. Both conserved end residues are part of each CDR3. The order of the fields is V gene, D gene, J gene, CDR3 protein. D genes are given only for firm matches.

>TRBV24-1|.|TRBJ2-3
CATSDSPSTDTQYF
>TRBV5-1|TRBD1|TRBJ1-1
CASSLEQGARMNTEAFF
>TRBV7-2|.|TRBJ1-2
CASSLDPERGYTF
>TRBV28|.|TRBJ1-6
CASSPLSPRASPLHF
>TRBV6-2/TRBV6-3|.|TRBJ1-1
CASSYPPTEAFF
>TRBV12-3/TRBV12-4|.|TRBJ1-3
CANKFAGNTIYF
>TRBV10-3|TRBD1|TRBJ1-5
CAISTDRGYQPQHF
>TRBV15|TRBD1|TRBJ1-4
CATSRRTGTGSEKLFF
>TRBV7-2|.|.
CASSLALVGYEQYF
>TRBV7-2|.|TRBJ2-6
CASSVGQSGANVLTF
>TRBV27|TRBD2|TRBJ2-1
CASRRTRVWDNEQFF
>TRBV7-2|.|TRBJ1-2
CASSSTDGYTF
>TRBV5-1|.|TRBJ2-3
CASSFRAQVSTDTQYF
>TRBV5-6|.|TRBJ1-1
CASSLREQPNTEAFF
>TRBV6-6|TRBD1|TRBJ2-1
CASSYLGQAYNEQFF
>TRBV15|.|TRBJ2-7
CATSRDTLYNEQYF
>TRBV28|TRBD1|TRBJ1-2
CASSTYRGGLSGYTF
>TRBV4-2|TRBD2|TRBJ2-3
CASSRGASGGPKTDTQYF
>TRBV4-3|.|TRBJ1-3
CASSKRGENTIYF
>TRBV11-2|.|TRBJ2-1
CASSLDREGSRGYNEQFF
>TRBV10-3|.|TRBJ2-3
CAISERGDTQYF
>TRBV10-3|.|TRBJ2-6
CAISGPGGGNTGANVLTF
>TRBV20-1|TRBD2|TRBJ2-7
CSATASLAGTTYEQYF
>TRBV6-2/TRBV6-3|.|TRBJ1-6
CASSYWDTNNSPLHF
>TRBV20-1|.|TRBJ2-1
CSARGRRGGGNEQFF
>TRBV29-1|.|TRBJ1-2
CSVDGYYGYTF
>TRBV6-2/TRBV6-3|TRBD1|TRBJ1-6
CASSPPGQGRNSPPHF
>TRBV4-2|.|TRBJ2-1
CASSQEAGQHNEQFF
>TRBV20-1|.|TRBJ1-4
CSARGFGGTNEKLFF
>TRBV5-1|.|TRBJ2-4
CASSPSSDRKNIQYF
>TRBV9|.|TRBJ1-1
CASSVGGAHTEAFF
>TRBV20-1|TRBD2|TRBJ2-3
CSARGGVSTDTQYF
>TRBV7-2|TRBD1|TRBJ2-1
CASRGTGASYNEQFF
>TRBV29-1|.|TRBJ2-3
CSATGKDTQYF
>TRBV14|TRBD2|TRBJ2-5
CASSQEQRGVLGGQETQYF
>TRBV29-1|.|TRBJ2-5
CSANPGEETQYF